The 15 T cell receptor beta chains below come from one sample, sequenced in a study of blood T cell repertoires in COVID-19. Profiling relied on immunoSEQ multiplex PCR, and the TCRdb table lists in-frame clones only, not all of them. Among nearly 100,000 clones listed, 80% to 90% were seen once. Sequencing was carried out using peripheral blood. The receptor set was obtained from a man older than 75 with acute or convalescent COVID-19.

The chain couples TRBV19 to TRBJ1-2, with 7 bases that match TRBD1. CDR1 and CDR2 (germline): LNHDA, SQIVND (reference sequence). Germline trimming cut 5 bases from V and 5 bases from J; bases unmatched to any gene: 8. The CDR3 is made up of 14 amino acids. DNA of the CDR3: TGTGCCAGTAGTCCCCAGGGGGACGGGTATGGCTACACCTTC. Its translation: CASSPQGDGYGYTF.

The chain's CDR3 is CSVGGGQGWTEAFF. CDR3 sequence (DNA): TGCAGCGTTGGTGGGGGACAGGGATGGACTGAAGCTTTCTTT. This sequence joins TRBV29-1 and TRBJ1-1; 9 bases fit TRBD1. Germline V CDR1 and CDR2: SQVTM, ANQGSEA. The V and J ends lost 4 bases and 5 bases, in that order; junction bases with no gene match: 8. The CDR3 is made up of 14 amino acids.

This clone showed up just once. This chain links TRBV5-4 with TRBJ1-4; 9 bases agree with TRBD1. Germline V gene lookup returns CDR1 SGHNT and CDR2 YYREEE (reference sequence). V lost 2 bases and J lost 7; bases outside the gene matches: 6. The CDR3 spans 15 residues. The chain's CDR3 is CASSLTQGAGEKLFF. CDR3 DNA: TGTGCCAGCAGCTTAACACAGGGGGCTGGTGAAAAACTGTTTTTT.

The rearrangement links TRBV7-2 to TRBJ1-4; D not certain. Trimming pared 0 bases from V and 8 bases from J, leaving 13 bases between. Germline assignment: CDR1 SGHTA and CDR2 FQGNSA. CDR3 length: 15 amino acids. The CDR3 protein is CASSLAFGVGEKLFF. The DNA for the CDR3 is TGTGCCAGCAGCTTAGCGTTCGGGGTGGGGGAAAAACTGTTTTTT.

Concerning this clone: The junction departs from the called germline gene at one end, perhaps through a read error. This rearrangement joins TRBV7-7 to TRBJ2-1; TRBD2 matches 12 bases. Looked up from germline, CDR1 is SSHAT and CDR2 is FNYEAQ (reference sequence). The CDR3 has 15 amino acids. The CDR3 is CASSQTSGRHNEQFF. CDR3 DNA: TGTGCTAGCAGCCAAACTAGCGGGAGGCACAATGAGCAGTTCTTC.

The rearrangement uses TRBV7-2 and TRBJ2-3; D not certain. The length of the CDR3 is 13 residues. V gave up 4 bases and J gave up 0 bases, with 5 bases separating them. Germline V gene lookup returns CDR1 SGHTA and CDR2 FQGNSA. This CDR3 reads CASSSTSTDTQYF. The CDR3 region has the DNA TGTGCCAGCAGCTCGACTAGCACAGATACGCAGTATTTT.

The V gene is TRBV23-1, the J gene TRBJ1-3; D is perhaps TRBD1 (6 bases). TRBV23-1 is designated an ORF whose function remains uncertain. The V gene lost 5 bases and the J gene lost 4 bases, with 24 bases spanning the gap. The CDR3 contains 18 residues. The chain's CDR3 is CASSFTGFRGSRGNTIYF. The CDR3, as DNA: TGCGCCAGCAGTTTTACCGGGTTCAGGGGTTCCCGAGGAAACACCATATATTTT.

The chain recombines TRBV20-1 with TRBJ2-3; TRBD2 might be the D (6 bases). V lost 2 bases, J lost 9 bases, and 9 bases lay in between. The germline V gene has CDR1 DFQATT and CDR2 SNEGSKA (reference sequence). CDR3 length equals 11 residues. CDR3 loop: CSARLASTQYF. CDR3 coding DNA: TGCAGTGCTAGACTAGCGAGCACGCAGTATTTT.

The chain combines TRBV29-1 with TRBJ1-5; 10 bases agree with TRBD1. There are 15 residues in the CDR3. Germline assignment: CDR1 SQVTM and CDR2 ANQGSEA. Unmatched junction bases numbered 9, after V lost 6 bases and J lost 4 bases. As DNA, the CDR3 is TGCAGCGTGGGAATTGGGACAGGGGAAAATCAGCCCCAGCATTTT. It codes for CSVGIGTGENQPQHF.

This clone was observed once. The J gene is TRBJ1-5, the V gene TRBV7-2; perhaps TRBD1 as D (6 bases). CDR3 length: 15 residues. V lost 1 base and J lost 3, with 10 bases in between. In germline, CDR1 is SGHTA, CDR2 FQGNSA. CDR3 DNA: TGTGCCAGCAGCTTAGGAGGACAGCCCAATCAGCCCCAGCATTTT. Translated: CASSLGGQPNQPQHF.

The sample holds one count of this clone. V gene TRBV4-1 combines with J gene TRBJ2-1, with a possible D match to TRBD2 (6 bases). Germline V gene lookup returns CDR1 MGHRA and CDR2 YSYEKL. This CDR3 is 16 amino acids long. Trimming cost V 2 bases and J 4 bases, with 15 bases left between them. DNA of the CDR3: TGCGCCAGCAGCCAAATTAGCGGAAACCGATACAATGAGCAGTTCTTC. This encodes CASSQISGNRYNEQFF.

The rearrangement joins TRBV19 to TRBJ1-2; D unresolved. With 1 base removed from V and 2 bases from J, the gap between germline ends came to 8 bases. CDR1 is LNHDA, CDR2 SQIVND, per germline (reference sequence). The CDR3 covers 14 residues. The CDR3 DNA reads TGTGCCAGTAGTATAGGAAACACCAACTATGGCTACACCTTC. Its translation is CASSIGNTNYGYTF.

The chain carries TRBV28 and TRBJ2-7, with 10 bases matching TRBD1. Unmatched junction bases numbered 11, after V lost 6 bases and J lost 6 bases. From germline, CDR1 is MDHEN and CDR2 SYDVKM. This CDR3 is 15 amino acids long. CDR3 nucleotide sequence: TGTGCCAGCAGAAGGACGGGACAGGGGTCCCCCGAGCAGTACTTC. Its protein product is CASRRTGQGSPEQYF.

The chain carries TRBV5-1 and TRBJ2-3; D remains unclear. With 4 bases removed from V and 2 bases from J, the gap between germline ends came to 2 bases. Germline CDR1 SGHRS, CDR2 YFSETQ. The CDR3 consists of 11 residues. The CDR3, as DNA: TGCGCCAGCAGCCTCACAGATACGCAGTATTTT. Translation gives CASSLTDTQYF.

The rearrangement links TRBV2 to TRBJ2-2; tentative D call: TRBD2 (6 bases). The CDR3 has 13 amino acids. Germline V gene lookup returns CDR1 SNHLY and CDR2 FYNNEI. The germline V and J ends were trimmed by 9 bases and 6 bases, with 14 bases remaining between them. The CDR3 spells CASTLALAGELFF. The DNA for the CDR3 is TGTGCCAGTACCCTAGCGTTAGCCGGGGAGCTGTTTTTT.